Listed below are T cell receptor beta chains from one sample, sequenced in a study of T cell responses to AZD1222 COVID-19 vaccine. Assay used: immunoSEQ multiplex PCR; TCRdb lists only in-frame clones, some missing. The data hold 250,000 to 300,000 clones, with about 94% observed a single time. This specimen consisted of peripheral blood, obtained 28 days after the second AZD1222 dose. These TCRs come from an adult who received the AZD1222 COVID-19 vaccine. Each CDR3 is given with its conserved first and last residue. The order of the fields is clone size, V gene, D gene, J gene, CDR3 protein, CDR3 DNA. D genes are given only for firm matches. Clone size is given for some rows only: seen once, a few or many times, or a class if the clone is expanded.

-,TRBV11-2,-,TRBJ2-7,CASSLDVPGQYF,TGTGCCAGCAGCTTAGATGTTCCGGGGCAGTACTTC
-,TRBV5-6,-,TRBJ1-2,CASSLGQIYGYTF,TGTGCCAGCAGCTTGGGACAGATCTATGGCTACACCTTC
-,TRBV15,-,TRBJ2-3,CATTGERTDTQYF,TGTGCCACAACTGGGGAGAGGACAGATACGCAGTATTTT
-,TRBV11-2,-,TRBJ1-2,CASSFGTEFGYTF,TGTGCCAGCAGCTTCGGGACCGAATTTGGGTACACCTTC
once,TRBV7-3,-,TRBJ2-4,CAGNGGKNIQYF,TGTGCCGGGAACGGGGGCAAAAACATTCAGTACTTC
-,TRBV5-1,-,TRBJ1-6,CASRPDSSGGPLHF,TGCGCCAGCAGACCCGACAGCTCTGGGGGACCCCTCCACTTT
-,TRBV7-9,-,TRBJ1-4,CASSPGSGPNEKLFF,TGTGCCAGCAGCCCCGGTTCAGGGCCTAATGAAAAACTGTTTTTT
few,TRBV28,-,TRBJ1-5,CASSFSQESQPQHF,TGTGCCAGCAGTTTTAGTCAGGAGTCTCAGCCCCAGCATTTT
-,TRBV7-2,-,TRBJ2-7,CASSLIMTAPYEQYF,TGTGCCAGCAGCTTAATTATGACCGCCCCCTACGAGCAGTACTTC
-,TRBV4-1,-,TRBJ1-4,CASSQAWAQGKGEKLFF,TGCGCCAGCAGCCAAGCTTGGGCACAGGGAAAGGGGGAAAAACTGTTTTTT
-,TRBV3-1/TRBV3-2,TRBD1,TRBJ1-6,CASSRDRGNSPLHF,TGTGCCAGCAGCCGGGACAGGGGAAATTCACCCCTCCACTTT
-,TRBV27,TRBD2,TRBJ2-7,CASSSLGGASYEQYF,TGTGCCAGCAGTTCCCTGGGAGGGGCATCCTACGAGCAGTACTTC
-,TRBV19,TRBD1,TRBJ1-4,CASSRGTGLPTNEKLFF,TGTGCCAGTAGTAGGGGGACAGGGCTCCCCACTAATGAAAAACTGTTTTTT
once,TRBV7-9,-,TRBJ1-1,CASSHPEGVTEAFF,TGTGCCAGCAGCCACCCAGAGGGTGTCACTGAAGCTTTCTTT
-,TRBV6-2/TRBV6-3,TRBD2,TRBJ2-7,CASSPGTSAQYF,TGTGCCAGCAGCCCTGGGACTAGCGCGCAGTACTTC
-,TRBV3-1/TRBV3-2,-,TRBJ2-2,CASSQGTPGELFF,TGTGCCAGCAGCCAAGGGACGCCCGGGGAGCTGTTTTTT
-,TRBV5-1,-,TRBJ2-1,CASSLLPQGGYNEQFF,TGCGCCAGCAGCTTGTTGCCGCAGGGTGGGTACAATGAGCAGTTCTTC
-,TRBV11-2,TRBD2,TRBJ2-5,CASSLDRDYKTQYF,TGTGCCAGCAGCTTGGACCGGGACTATAAGACCCAGTACTTC
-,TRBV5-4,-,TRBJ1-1,CASSLGQINTEAFF,TGTGCCAGCAGCTTGGGTCAGATTAACACTGAAGCTTTCTTT
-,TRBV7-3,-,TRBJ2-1,CASSRDIDNEQFF,TGTGCCAGCAGCCGGGACATTGACAATGAGCAGTTCTTC
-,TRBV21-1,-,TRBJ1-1,CASSRGHRTMNTEAFF,TGTGCCAGCAGCAGAGGCCACAGGACAATGAACACTGAAGCTTTCTTT
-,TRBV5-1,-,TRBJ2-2,CASTLTGTGELFF,TGCGCCAGCACCCTAACAGGGACCGGGGAGCTGTTTTTT
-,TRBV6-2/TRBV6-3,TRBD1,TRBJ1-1,CASSNYRGTEAFF,TGTGCCAGCAGCAATTACAGGGGAACTGAAGCTTTCTTT
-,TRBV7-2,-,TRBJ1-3,CASSVQGGSGNTIYF,TGTGCCAGCAGCGTACAGGGCGGCTCTGGAAACACCATATATTTT
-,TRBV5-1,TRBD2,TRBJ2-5,CASSLGARGGRETQYF,TGCGCCAGCAGCTTGGGTGCGCGGGGGGGCCGGGAGACCCAGTACTTC
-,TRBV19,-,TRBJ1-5,CASSVTGGRNQPQHF,TGTGCCAGTAGTGTAACAGGCGGGCGCAATCAGCCCCAGCATTTT
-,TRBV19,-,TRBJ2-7,CASSINRGQDEQYF,TGTGCCAGTAGTATAAATAGGGGCCAGGACGAGCAGTACTTC
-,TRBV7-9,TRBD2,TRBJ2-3,CASSHGLAVSGDTQYF,TGTGCCAGCAGCCACGGACTAGCGGTTTCGGGAGATACGCAGTATTTT
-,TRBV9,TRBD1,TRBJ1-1,CASSVGPDRGPFF,TGTGCCAGCAGCGTAGGCCCAGACAGGGGCCCTTTCTTT
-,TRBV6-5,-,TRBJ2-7,CASSPLRPGNEQYF,TGTGCCAGCAGTCCTTTAAGGCCAGGGAACGAGCAGTACTTC
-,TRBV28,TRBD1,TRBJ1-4,CASSARTGRGEKLFF,TGTGCCAGCAGTGCACGGACAGGCCGGGGTGAAAAACTGTTTTTT
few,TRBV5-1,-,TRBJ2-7,CASRDTGGYEQYF,TGCGCCAGCCGGGACACCGGTGGGTACGAGCAGTACTTC
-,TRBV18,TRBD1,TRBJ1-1,CASSQGANTEAFF,TGTGCCAGCTCTCAGGGGGCGAACACTGAAGCTTTCTTT
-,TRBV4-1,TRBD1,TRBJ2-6,CASSRGQAYSGANVLTF,TGCGCCAGCAGCCGCGGACAGGCGTACTCTGGGGCCAACGTCCTGACTTTC
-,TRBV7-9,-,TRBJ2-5,CASSAAEETQYF,TGTGCCAGCAGCGCGGCGGAAGAGACCCAGTACTTC
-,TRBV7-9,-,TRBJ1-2,CASSSTVTNGYTF,TGTGCCAGCAGCTCAACCGTCACTAACGGCTACACCTTC
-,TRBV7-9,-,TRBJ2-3,CASSPPGVSTDTQYF,TGTGCCAGCAGCCCGCCCGGGGTAAGCACAGATACGCAGTATTTT
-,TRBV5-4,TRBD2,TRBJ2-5,CASRRWGLDEETQYF,TGTGCCAGCCGGCGGTGGGGACTAGACGAAGAGACCCAGTACTTC
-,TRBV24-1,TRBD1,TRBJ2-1,CATSKGQGNNEQFF,TGTGCCACCAGTAAAGGACAGGGGAACAATGAGCAGTTCTTC
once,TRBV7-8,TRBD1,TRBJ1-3,CASGNQGVSGNTIYF,TGTGCCAGCGGAAATCAGGGGGTCTCTGGAAACACCATATATTTT
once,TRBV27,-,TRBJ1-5,CASSPRPAGGQPQHF,TGTGCCAGCAGTCCACGCCCGGCAGGTGGGCAGCCCCAGCATTTT
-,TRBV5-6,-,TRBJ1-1,CASSRIGGEAFF,TGTGCCAGCAGCCGAATCGGGGGCGAAGCTTTCTTT
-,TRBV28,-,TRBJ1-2,CASSSGPANYGYTF,TGTGCCAGCAGTTCAGGGCCAGCTAACTATGGCTACACCTTC
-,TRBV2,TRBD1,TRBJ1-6,CATLDRGGNSPLHF,TGTGCCACCTTAGACAGGGGTGGTAATTCACCCCTCCACTTT
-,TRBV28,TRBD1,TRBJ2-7,CASRSPGQGASYEQYF,TGTGCCAGCAGGTCGCCGGGACAGGGGGCTTCGTACGAGCAGTACTTC
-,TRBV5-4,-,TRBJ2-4,CASSLAGAKNIQYF,TGTGCCAGCAGCTTGGCAGGGGCCAAAAACATTCAGTACTTC
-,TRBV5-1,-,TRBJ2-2,CASSNTATPNTGELFF,TGCGCCAGCAGCAATACAGCGACGCCGAACACCGGGGAGCTGTTTTTT
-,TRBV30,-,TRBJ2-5,CAWNKLGNHETQYF,TGTGCCTGGAACAAACTAGGAAATCACGAGACCCAGTACTTC
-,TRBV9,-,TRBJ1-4,CASALGGNSEKLFF,TGTGCCAGTGCCCTCGGGGGGAATAGCGAAAAACTGTTTTTT
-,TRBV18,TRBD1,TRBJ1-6,CASSRLTGTDLYNSPLHF,TGTGCCAGCTCACGGCTCACTGGGACAGACCTTTATAATTCACCCCTCCACTTT
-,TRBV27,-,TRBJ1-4,CASSLFQGSGPLVNEKLFF,TGTGCCAGCAGTTTATTCCAGGGGTCTGGCCCTTTAGTTAATGAAAAACTGTTTTTT
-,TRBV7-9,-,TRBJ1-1,CASSSNTPAGNTEAFF,TGTGCCAGCAGCTCCAACACACCAGCGGGGAACACTGAAGCTTTCTTT
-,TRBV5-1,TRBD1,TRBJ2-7,CASSLGDRRLYEQYF,TGCGCCAGCAGCTTGGGGGACAGGCGACTCTACGAGCAGTACTTC
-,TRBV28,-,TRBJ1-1,CAICRGMNTEAFF,TGTGCCATATGTCGGGGTATGAACACTGAAGCTTTCTTT
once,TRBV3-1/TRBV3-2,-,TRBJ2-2,CASSQFSGANTGELFF,TGTGCCAGCAGCCAATTTAGTGGGGCGAACACCGGGGAGCTGTTTTTT
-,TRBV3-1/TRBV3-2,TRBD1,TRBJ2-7,CASSRRGQSYEQYF,TGTGCCAGCAGCCGCAGGGGGCAGTCCTACGAGCAGTACTTC
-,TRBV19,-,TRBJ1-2,CASNNEGTGGYTF,TGTGCCAGTAACAACGAGGGGACGGGTGGCTACACCTTC
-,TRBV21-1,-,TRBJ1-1,CASSKGVLPNTEAFF,TGTGCCAGCAGCAAAGGCGTATTACCGAACACTGAAGCTTTCTTT
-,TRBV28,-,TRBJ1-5,CASSLQRRYSNQPQHF,TGTGCCAGCAGTTTACAGCGACGGTATAGCAATCAGCCCCAGCATTTT